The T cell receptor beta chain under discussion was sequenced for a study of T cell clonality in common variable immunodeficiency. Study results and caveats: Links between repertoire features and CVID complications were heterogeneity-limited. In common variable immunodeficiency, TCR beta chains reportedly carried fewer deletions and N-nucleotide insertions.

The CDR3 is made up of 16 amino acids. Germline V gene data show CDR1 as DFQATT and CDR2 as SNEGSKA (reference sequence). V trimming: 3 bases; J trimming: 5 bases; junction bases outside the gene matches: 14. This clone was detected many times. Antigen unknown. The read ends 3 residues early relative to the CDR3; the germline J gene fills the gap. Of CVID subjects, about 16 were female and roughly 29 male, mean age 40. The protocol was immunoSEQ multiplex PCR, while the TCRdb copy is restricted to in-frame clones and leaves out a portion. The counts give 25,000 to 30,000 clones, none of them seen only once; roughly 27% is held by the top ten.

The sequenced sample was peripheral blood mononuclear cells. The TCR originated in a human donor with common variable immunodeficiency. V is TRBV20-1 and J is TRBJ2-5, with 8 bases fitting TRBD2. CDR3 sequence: CSASRGGTRTLETQYF. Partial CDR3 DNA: TGCAGTGCTAGCCGGGGAGGGACTAGGACCTTGGAGACC.